This T cell receptor beta chain was identified in a study of control samples from healthy donors and cancer patients. The CDR3 runs to 14 residues. From germline, CDR1 is MNHEY and CDR2 SMNVEV (reference sequence). Trimming took 4 bases from V and 2 from J, leaving 12 bases between them. This table comes from immunoSEQ multiplex PCR, and its TCRdb copy is limited to in-frame clones, with some not included. The repertoire consists of approximately 90,000 clones, with approximately 84% occurring once and the leading ten covering around 35%. Material for sequencing was PBMCs. The rearrangement joins TRBV27 to TRBJ2-7, with D maybe TRBD2 (6 bases). The source is a man in his 70s with lung cancer. CDR3 loop: CASSSWGVAYEQYF. For the CDR3, the DNA is TGTGCCAGCAGTTCCTGGGGGGTAGCCTACGAGCAGTACTTC.